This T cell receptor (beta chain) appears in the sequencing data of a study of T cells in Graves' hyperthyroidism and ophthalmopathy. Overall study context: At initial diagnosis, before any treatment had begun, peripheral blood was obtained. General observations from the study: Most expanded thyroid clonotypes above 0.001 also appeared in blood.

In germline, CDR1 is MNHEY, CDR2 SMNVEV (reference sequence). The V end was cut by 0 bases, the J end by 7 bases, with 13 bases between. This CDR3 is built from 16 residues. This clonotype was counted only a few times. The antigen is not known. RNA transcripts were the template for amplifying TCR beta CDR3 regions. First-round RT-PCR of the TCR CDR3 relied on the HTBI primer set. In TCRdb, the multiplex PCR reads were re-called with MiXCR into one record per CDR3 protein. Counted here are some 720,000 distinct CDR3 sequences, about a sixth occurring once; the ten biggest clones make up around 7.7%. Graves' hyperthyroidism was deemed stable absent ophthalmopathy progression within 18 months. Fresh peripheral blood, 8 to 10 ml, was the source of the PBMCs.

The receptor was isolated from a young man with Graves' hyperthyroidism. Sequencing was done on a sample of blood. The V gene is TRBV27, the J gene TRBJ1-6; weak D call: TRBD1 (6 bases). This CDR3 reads CASSLSPTGLNSPLHF. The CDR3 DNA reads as TGTGCCAGCAGTTTATCGCCCACAGGGCTAAATTCACCCCTCCACTTT.